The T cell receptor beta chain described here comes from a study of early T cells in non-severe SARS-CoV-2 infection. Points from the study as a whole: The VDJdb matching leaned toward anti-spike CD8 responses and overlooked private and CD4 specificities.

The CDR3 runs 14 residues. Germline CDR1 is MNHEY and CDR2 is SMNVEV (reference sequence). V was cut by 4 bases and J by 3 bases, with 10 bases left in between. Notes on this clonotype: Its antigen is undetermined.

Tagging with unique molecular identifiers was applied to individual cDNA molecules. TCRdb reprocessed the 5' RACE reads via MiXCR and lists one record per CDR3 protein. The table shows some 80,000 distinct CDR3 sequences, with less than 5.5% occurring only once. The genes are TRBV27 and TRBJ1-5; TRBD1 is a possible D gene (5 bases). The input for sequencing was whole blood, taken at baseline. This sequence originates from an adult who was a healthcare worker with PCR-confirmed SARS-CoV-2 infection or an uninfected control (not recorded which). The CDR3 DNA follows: TGTGCCAGCAGTTACAGGTTCGACAATCAGCCCCAGCATTTT. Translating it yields CASSYRFDNQPQHF.